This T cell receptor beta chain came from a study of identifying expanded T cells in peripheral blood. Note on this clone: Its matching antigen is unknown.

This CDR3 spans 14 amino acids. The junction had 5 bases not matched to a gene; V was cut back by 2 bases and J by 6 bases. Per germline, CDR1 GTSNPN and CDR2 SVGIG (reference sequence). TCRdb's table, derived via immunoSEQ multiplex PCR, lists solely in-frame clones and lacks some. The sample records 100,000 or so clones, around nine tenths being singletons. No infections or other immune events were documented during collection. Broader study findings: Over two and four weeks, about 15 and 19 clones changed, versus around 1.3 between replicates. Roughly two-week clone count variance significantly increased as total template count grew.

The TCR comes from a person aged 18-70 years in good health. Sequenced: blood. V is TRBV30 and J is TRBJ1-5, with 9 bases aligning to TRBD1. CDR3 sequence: CAWSLTGGSQPQHF. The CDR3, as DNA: TGTGCCTGGAGTCTGACAGGGGGGAGTCAGCCCCAGCATTTT.